These 2 T cell receptor beta chains were sequenced from one sample in a study of control samples from healthy donors and cancer patients. Measured with immunoSEQ multiplex PCR; TCRdb has only the in-frame clones, and not every one. The sample has 65,000 to 90,000 clones; about 94% are singletons. The source material was blood. The receptors stem from a woman younger than 45 in good health.

In nucleotides, the CDR3 is TGTGCCATCAGTGAGTCCCAGGAGAACTATGGCTACACCTTC. Translated: CAISESQENYGYTF. V is TRBV10-3 and J is TRBJ1-2; D gene unclear. Germline assignment: CDR1 ENHRY and CDR2 SYGVKD. The CDR3 has 14 amino acids. V dropped 0 bases and J dropped 2 bases, with 7 bases sitting between them.

V usage is TRBV5-1 and J usage is TRBJ2-1, with 8 bases identical to TRBD2. The V gene's germline CDR1 is SGHRS and CDR2 YFSETQ. This CDR3 contains 15 residues. Losses at the gene ends were 5 bases for V and 7 bases for J; bases not matched to a gene: 11. CDR3 DNA sequence: TGCGCCAGCAGGAAAGCGGGGGAGGGGTATAATGAGCAGTTCTTC. Amino acid sequence: CASRKAGEGYNEQFF.